This T cell receptor beta chain was sequenced during a study of T cell clones after liver transplantation. The repertoire was sequenced with immunoSEQ multiplex PCR; TCRdb's copy has only in-frame clones and lacks some. In the table there are tens of thousands of clones, around three quarters of which are singletons. Material: CD4+ T cells from blood, obtained at the roughly 16-month timepoint. This clonotype was sampled from a human patient who received a liver transplant. Some T cells here may be from the graft donor.

CDR3 bases: TGCGCCAGCACCGTAGCTCCTACTCTCTTAGATACGCAGTATTTT. The encoded protein is CASTVAPTLLDTQYF. This rearrangement joins TRBV10-2 to TRBJ2-3; D not certain. This CDR3 is built from 15 residues. Trimming took 7 bases from V and 5 from J, leaving 19 bases between them. Germline V CDR1 and CDR2: WSHSY, SAAADI.